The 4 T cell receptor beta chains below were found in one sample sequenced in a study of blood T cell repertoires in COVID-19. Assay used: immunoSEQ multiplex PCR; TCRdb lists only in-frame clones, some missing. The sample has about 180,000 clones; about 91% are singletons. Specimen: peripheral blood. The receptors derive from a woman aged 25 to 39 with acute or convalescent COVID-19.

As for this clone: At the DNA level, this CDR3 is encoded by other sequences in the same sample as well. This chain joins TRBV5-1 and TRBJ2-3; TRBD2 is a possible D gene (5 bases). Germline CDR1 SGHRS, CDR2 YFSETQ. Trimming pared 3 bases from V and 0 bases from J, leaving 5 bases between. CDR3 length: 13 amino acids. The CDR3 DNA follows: TGCGCCAGCAGCTGGACTAGCACAGATACGCAGTATTTT. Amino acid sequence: CASSWTSTDTQYF.

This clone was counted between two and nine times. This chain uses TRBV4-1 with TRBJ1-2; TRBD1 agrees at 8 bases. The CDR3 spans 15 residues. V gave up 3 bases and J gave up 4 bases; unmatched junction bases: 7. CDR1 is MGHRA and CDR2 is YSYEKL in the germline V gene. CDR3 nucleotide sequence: TGCGCCAGCAGCCAGCCGGACAGGGATGGCTATGGCTACACCTTC. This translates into CASSQPDRDGYGYTF.

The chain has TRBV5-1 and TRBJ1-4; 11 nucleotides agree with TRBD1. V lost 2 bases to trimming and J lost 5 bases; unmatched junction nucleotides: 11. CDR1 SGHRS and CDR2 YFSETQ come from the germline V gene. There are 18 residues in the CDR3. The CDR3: CASSFGPGTGGRNEKLFF. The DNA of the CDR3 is TGCGCCAGCAGCTTTGGTCCCGGGACAGGGGGGAGGAATGAAAAACTGTTTTTT.

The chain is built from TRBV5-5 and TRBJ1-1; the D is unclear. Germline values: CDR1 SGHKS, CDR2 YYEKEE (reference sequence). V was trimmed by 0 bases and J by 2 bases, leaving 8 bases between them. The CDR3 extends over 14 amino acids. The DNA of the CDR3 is TGTGCCAGCAGCTTGGCTCCCGGTAACACTGAAGCTTTCTTT. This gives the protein CASSLAPGNTEAFF.